The sequence of this T cell receptor beta chain was determined in a study of cytomegalovirus exposure and HLA in healthy donors (dated 2017 in TCRdb). For context, the study as a whole: An earlier analysis of a few hundred of the donors reported around 280 Gb of sequence data and some 110 million unique TCR beta sequences obtained from about 200 million T cells. An early release covering around 630 HLA-typed donors comprised approximately 290 gigabases of sequencing data and approximately 85 million unique TCR sequences. Of the roughly 430 genotyped donors, over 65% fell in the genetic ancestry cluster associated with self-reported Caucasian donors. The study aimed to test whether signatures of past pathogen exposure could be identified by cataloging public T cell receptors. The T cell repertoires of 700 or so subjects were profiled by immunosequencing and related to cytomegalovirus serostatus. A separate validation cohort of roughly 130 different subjects was used in addition to the roughly 720-subject first cohort. To predict cytomegalovirus infection status, the study brought together high-throughput TCR immunosequencing, statistical association of individual TCRs with disease status, and machine learning. A later analysis re-examined previously published TCR beta repertoires from more than 650 donors and added high-resolution HLA genotyping to investigate patterns of TCR occurrence. Rather than drawing on any new phenotypic data, the later analysis identified candidate immune exposures from TCR beta sequences and the way those sequences occurred across donors. An earlier analysis of some 500 of the donors applied high-throughput TCR beta sequencing to assess whether each TCR beta V gene segment acted as functional or pseudogenic. Alongside the repertoire data, information on donor age, sex, ethnicity and CMV serostatus was compiled. In a later genetic analysis, genome-wide SNP genotypes for about 55% of the roughly 700 donors were used, and that subset was treated as a discovery cohort. Every discovery cohort repertoire had been produced on one sequencing platform. HLA typing covered class I and class II loci at four-digit resolution. The number of donors typed differed by locus, with 629-630 for A, B, C, DRB1 and DQB1, around 500 for DQA1, 600 to 610 for DPA1, and around 460 for DPB1. Roughly five DR-DQ haplotypes were handled as single units for association and clustering because linkage in the cohort was strong. Among some 410 genotyped donors of the cohort, an average of about 240,000 unique TCR beta nucleotide sequences were sequenced per donor, 15% to 20% of them non-productive.

In total, 630 or so healthy bone marrow donors made up the cohort. At the time of sampling, all cohort members were nominally healthy, though unrecorded immune exposures were likely present. The donor was CMV seronegative and was included in the group of 352 seronegative cohort members. A peripheral blood sample was collected from each donor, and TCR beta sequencing was performed on peripheral blood mononuclear cells. Genomic DNA was extracted from the blood cell samples with the Qiagen DNeasy Blood Extraction Kit. Receptors were amplified or captured by the immunoSEQ multiplex PCR assay. The multiplex PCR relied on a mix of 60 forward primers for TCR Vbeta segments and 13 reverse primers for TCR Jbeta segments. A multiplex PCR assay on genomic DNA amplified the CDR3 region of rearranged TCR beta genes. The Illumina HiSeq System was used to sequence the amplified TCR beta libraries as 87-base-pair reads. The original methods were these. A later analysis tallied some 79 million unique TCR beta chains across the 666 repertoires, and approximately 12 million of those chains were shared by two or more donors. To remove PCR and sequencing errors, raw reads were error-corrected and collapsed into unique sequences using a nearest-neighbor algorithm that merged closely related sequences. CDR3 sequences were aligned to IMGT reference sequences to assign V, D and J gene segments. For a sequence to be retained, at least a six-nucleotide match to both a V gene segment and a J gene segment was required. A rearrangement was called productive if the CDR3 had no stop codons and remained in frame with V and J, and every other rearrangement was called non-productive. CDR3 was defined by IMGT convention, running from the second conserved V-encoded cysteine to the conserved J-encoded phenylalanine. The earlier analysis of about 530 of the donors excluded any sequence lacking an unambiguous match to a single V gene segment. In an earlier analysis of roughly 600 of the donors, a V segment was called functional when productive rearrangements were above 56.7%, and segregating when the standard deviation between donors exceeded 5%. A statistical classification framework was developed to diagnose cytomegalovirus status using the catalog of TCR beta chain sequences. In a later analysis, TCR nucleotide sequences were compared against IMGT/GENE-DB human TR gene sequences so that V and J genes could be assigned. The TCRdist pipeline was used in a later analysis to assign CDR3 sequences and most-parsimonious VDJ recombination scenarios. In a later analysis, every TCR beta chain was defined by the combination of its CDR3 amino acid sequence and its V-gene family, and reads without a unique V-gene family were dropped. A later analysis removed nearly 600 highly shared, low-generation-probability nucleotide sequences to deal with suspected cross-contamination and a sequencing artifact. In a later analysis, a clonal expansion index was calculated for each public chain from normalized within-repertoire ranks of inferred template counts. In a later analysis, generation probabilities were computed with a VDJ recombination model fitted to out-of-frame rearrangements, and the resulting probabilities were checked against IGoR. A later analysis scored TCR-TCR, TCR-HLA and TCR-CMV co-occurrence with hypergeometric tests, applying a repertoire-size bias correction to TCR pairs. A later analysis estimated false discovery rates by permuting HLA or CMV assignments 20 times. In a later analysis, co-occurring TCRs were grouped using DBSCAN, and TCRdist sequence similarity was added for clustering within HLA-allele-positive subsets. Repertoires with fewer than 30,000 or more than 120,000 public chains, plus five repertoires with anomalous nucleotide sharing, were excluded from co-occurrence clustering. The table comes from immuneACCESS by way of TCRdb, which keeps in-frame sequences with V and J called. Part of the clones is missing from these tables; in studies checked, under half for an unresolved V gene and the rest for unknown reasons. The DNA was the basis for D and trimming; V, J and clone size are from that table. The sample records some 140,000 clones, approximately 70% of which are singletons. The top ten clonotypes cover roughly 1.3% of the sample.

The research as a whole found: The sequencing pipeline was judged likely to have produced a cluster of highly shared sequence variants as a technical artifact. A further reported finding was that TCR beta sequences accurately predicted the HLA-A and HLA-B alleles for most subjects in the first cohort. A later analysis associated 15,000 or so TCR beta sequences with specific HLA alleles at a false discovery rate of 0.05. A total of 164 TCR beta chains were listed by the study as associated with cytomegalovirus. The classifier was reported to diagnose cytomegalovirus status with high specificity and sensitivity in both the original and validation cohorts. Some IMGT-functional V segments, including TRBV6-2 and TRBV6-3, could not be told apart with the 87-base-pair reads, so those segments were excluded. A later analysis found that HLA-associated TCR beta chains were more clonally expanded and had lower generation probabilities than equally common non-associated chains. Broadly in line with IMGT annotations, most TCR beta V segments showed up in productive rearrangements about 90% or about 30% of the time in an earlier analysis of 587 of the donors. Strong co-occurrence of HLA alleles, especially DR and DQ, made assigning TCR associations to individual alleles difficult. Because counts were too low, about 17 rarely observed V segments, including chromosome 9 orphons, were excluded from the earlier analysis of several hundred of the donors. V-gene and J-gene trimming of TCR beta chains was associated with a missense DCLRE1C variant in a later genetic analysis, and the association was replicated in an independent cohort. The only immune exposure information available for the cohort was CMV serostatus. A later analysis found that most CMV-associated TCR beta chains appeared HLA-restricted, with HLA associations seemingly driven largely by CMV exposure. Because HLA typing was missing for some donors at each locus, association tests included only the typed subset. The authors suggested that the approach could potentially be generalized to other disease states and immunological phenotypes. The cohort was sequenced for TCR beta chains only, and without alpha or paired-chain data the features that could be detected were limited. Most TCR sequences were seen in very few donors, while some public TCRs were found in many individuals. According to a later analysis, TCR association rates differed among HLA loci, with DRB1 alleles showing the most associated TCRs and HLA-C alleles showing the fewest. In a later genetic analysis, fewer N-insertions in productive TCRs were reported among donors in an Asian-associated ancestry cluster than the 666-donor mean. Correlated functional status among segregating V segments might reflect linkage disequilibrium, but an unknown experimental factor could not be ruled out. Three of the identified cytomegalovirus-associated TCR beta chains were confirmed in vitro to be specific for cytomegalovirus antigens. A later analysis reported that several top co-occurrence clusters appeared linked to parvovirus B19, influenza, CMV and Epstein-Barr virus. The presence/absence analyses assumed that sequencing depth was roughly uniform across donors, and that assumption may not be true.

This clone has just one count. No cognate antigen has been identified for it. Base-call qualities are not available, and no considerably larger clone is one nucleotide away. The CDR3, cysteine through phenylalanine, is 15 amino acids long. The sequence is cut down to CDR3 DNA, 45 bases in frame from base 1. V is reduced by 0 bases and J by 4 bases, leaving a spacing of 12 bases between them. Via the germline V gene (reference sequence), CDR1 is LNHNV and CDR2 YYDKDF. Sequenced sample: PBMCs. The chain uses TRBV15 and TRBJ1-2, with no reliable assignment of the D segment. This clonotype was obtained from a middle-aged woman in good health and CMV-seronegative. The DNA reads as follows: TGTGCCACCAGCAGAGATTCCGGACTGAGCTATGGCTACACCTTC. This codes for CATSRDSGLSYGYTF.